The clone carrying this T cell receptor beta chain was found many times. Its antigen is undetermined. The data were taken from a study of Graves' ophthalmopathy and Graves' hyperthyroidism. As for the study in general: Peripheral blood collection took place at initial diagnosis, before any treatment. Notes on the study in general: It was with roughly 71% sensitivity and about 72% specificity that the model predicted ophthalmopathy progression.

Trimming cost V 2 bases and J 4 bases, with 11 bases left between them. The CDR3 is 14 residues long. Germline V lookup: CDR1 SEHNR, CDR2 FQNEAQ (reference sequence). In donors with ophthalmopathy, activity was moderate-to-severe, with CAS ≥3, NOSPECS ≥4 and duration under 3 months. In this cohort, patients with other autoimmune diseases, uncontrolled infections, pregnancy or lactation were excluded. RNA transcripts provided the template for amplifying TCR beta CDR3 regions. First-round RT-PCR used HTBI primers; second-round multiplex PCR followed. TCRdb processed the multiplex PCR reads anew with MiXCR; each CDR3 protein has one entry. Of hundreds of thousands of distinct CDR3 sequences in the sample, roughly 41% were seen once.

This chain links TRBV7-9 with TRBJ2-5; weak D call: TRBD1 (6 bases). The sequence was obtained from an adult man with Graves' ophthalmopathy. The specimen was peripheral blood. The CDR3 protein is CASSLPGALETQYF. For the CDR3, the DNA is TGTGCCAGCAGCTTACCAGGGGCCCTAGAGACCCAGTACTTC.